The sequence of this T cell receptor beta chain was determined in a study of blood T cell repertoires in COVID-19 (dated by TCRdb to 2019 to 2021). For the wider study: Samples covering the acute and convalescent phases of COVID-19 were provided by collaborators in the United States, Italy and Spain. The material from the prospective study consisted of cDNA or gDNA derived from T cells, B-cell-depleted T cells, or PBMCs. Where available, HLA class I and class II types were taken from metadata supplied by the sample provider and were not determined by assay-based typing. The samples were drawn from the first 160 participants of the ongoing ImmuneRACE study and from 1,254 subjects provided by 6 global collaborators. Deeply sampled blood TCRbeta repertoires from subjects exposed to, actively infected with, or recovered from COVID-19 were included in the dataset. The repertoires were made available in a free public database intended to serve as a resource for research on the immune response to SARS-CoV-2. Sample metadata almost always included a de-identified subject ID, COVID-19 status, age in years and sex. General study outcomes and caveats: How much clinical and demographic metadata was included differed by source and by participant, and the metadata was provided uncurated.

The immunoSEQ Assay, a bias-controlled multiplex PCR, was used to amplify TCRbeta CDR3 regions from genomic DNA. Regarding the original processing steps: The number of nucleated cells in each sample was estimated from the amplification of reference gene primers within the assay. To quantify the absolute abundance of each unique TCRbeta CDR3 rearrangement, sequence reads were collapsed and filtered. For each sample, productive Simpson clonality was calculated by taking the square root of Simpson's diversity index across productive rearrangements. The table comes from immuneACCESS by way of TCRdb, which keeps in-frame sequences with V and J called. Part of the clones is missing from these tables; in studies checked, under half for an unresolved V gene and the rest for unknown reasons. V, J and clone size reflect that table, while D and trimming were determined from the DNA. Here the sample has approximately 300,000 clones; roughly 90% occur a single time. The ten largest clones add up to approximately 4.2% of the sample.

The collaborating institutions used their own protocols to collect whole blood in K2EDTA tubes. For TCRbeta analysis, collaborators shipped samples as frozen whole blood, isolated PBMCs, or DNA extracted from either of those sample types. On this clone: Its antigen has not been determined. No per-base quality is available; no much larger clone lies one base away.

Relative to germline, V is missing 11 bases and J is missing 0 bases, with 8 bases of the junction outside any gene match. Reading from cysteine to phenylalanine, the CDR3 counts 14 amino acids. The read is trimmed to its CDR3 DNA, 42 bases read in frame from base 1. From a lookup of the germline V gene, CDR1 and CDR2 are SNHLY and FYNNEI. The sequence derives from a man in his forties with acute or convalescent COVID-19. The sequenced sample was peripheral blood. This chain joins TRBV2 to TRBJ2-3, and 7 junctional nucleotides match TRBD1. The sequence in DNA is TGTGCCCTAGCTGGGACAGCTAGCACAGATACGCAGTATTTT. This sequence encodes CALAGTASTDTQYF.